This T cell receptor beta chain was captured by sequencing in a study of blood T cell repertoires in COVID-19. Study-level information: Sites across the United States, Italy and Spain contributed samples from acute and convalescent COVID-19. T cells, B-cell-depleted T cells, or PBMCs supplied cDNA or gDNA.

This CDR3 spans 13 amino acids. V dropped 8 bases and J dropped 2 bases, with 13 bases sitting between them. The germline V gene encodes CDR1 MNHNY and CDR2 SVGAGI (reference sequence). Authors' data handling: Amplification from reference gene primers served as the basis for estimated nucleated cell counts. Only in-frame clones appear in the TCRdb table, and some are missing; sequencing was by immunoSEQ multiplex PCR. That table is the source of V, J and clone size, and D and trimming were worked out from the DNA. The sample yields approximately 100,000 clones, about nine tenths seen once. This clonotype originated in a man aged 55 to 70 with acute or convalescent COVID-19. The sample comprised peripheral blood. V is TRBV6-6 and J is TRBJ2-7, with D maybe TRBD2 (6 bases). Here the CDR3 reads CASSNLATYEQYF. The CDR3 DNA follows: TGTGCCAGCTCGAACCTAGCGACCTACGAGCAGTACTTC.